Detailed here is one T cell receptor (beta chain). Its antigen is not identified. TCR beta CDR3 regions were amplified from RNA transcripts. HTBI primers were used for first-round RT-PCR of the TCR CDR3. Each CDR3 protein gets one entry after TCRdb re-called the multiplex PCR reads with MiXCR. The sample contains roughly 660,000 distinct CDR3 sequences, 15% to 20% of which appear only once. PBMCs were obtained from 9 to 10 ml fresh peripheral blood. This record comes from a study of T cells in Graves' hyperthyroidism and ophthalmopathy. Broader study findings: Blood samples included most of the expanded thyroid clonotypes exceeding 0.001.

Losses at the gene ends were 6 bases for V and 9 bases for J; bases not matched to a gene: 14. The CDR3 is 17 residues long. From germline, CDR1 is LNHDA and CDR2 SQIVND (reference sequence). This chain uses TRBV19 with TRBJ2-1, with 13 bases aligning to TRBD2. This sequence originates from a man between 50 and 59 years old with Graves' hyperthyroidism. Material: blood. CDR3: CASRIITGTSGVGEQFF. In DNA, the CDR3 is TGTGCCAGTAGAATTATCACCGGGACTAGCGGGGTGGGTGAGCAGTTCTTC.